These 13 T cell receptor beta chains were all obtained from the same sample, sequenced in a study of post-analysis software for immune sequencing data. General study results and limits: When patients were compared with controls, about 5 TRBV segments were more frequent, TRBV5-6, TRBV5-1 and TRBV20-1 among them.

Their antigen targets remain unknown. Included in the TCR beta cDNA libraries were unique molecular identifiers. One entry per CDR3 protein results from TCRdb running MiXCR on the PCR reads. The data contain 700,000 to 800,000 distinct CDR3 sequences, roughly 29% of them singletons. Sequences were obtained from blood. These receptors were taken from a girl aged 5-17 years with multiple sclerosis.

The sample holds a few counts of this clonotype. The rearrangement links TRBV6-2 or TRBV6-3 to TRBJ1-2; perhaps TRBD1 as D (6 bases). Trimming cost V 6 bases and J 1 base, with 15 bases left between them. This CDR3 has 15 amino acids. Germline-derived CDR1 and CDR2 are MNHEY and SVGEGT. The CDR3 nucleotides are TGTGCCAGCAGCCCACCGGGACAACTTAACTATGGCTACACCTTC. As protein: CASSPPGQLNYGYTF.

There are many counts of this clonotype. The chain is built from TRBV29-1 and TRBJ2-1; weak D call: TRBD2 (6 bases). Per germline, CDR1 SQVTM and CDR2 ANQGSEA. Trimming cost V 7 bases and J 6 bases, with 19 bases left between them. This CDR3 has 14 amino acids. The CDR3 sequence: CSAGRGSTPNEQFF. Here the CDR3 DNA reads TGCAGCGCTGGGCGGGGCAGTACCCCCAATGAGCAGTTCTTC.

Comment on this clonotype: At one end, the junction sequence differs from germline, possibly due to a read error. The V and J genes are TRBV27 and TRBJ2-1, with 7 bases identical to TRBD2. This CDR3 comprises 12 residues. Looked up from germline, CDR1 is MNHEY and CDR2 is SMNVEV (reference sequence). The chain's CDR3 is CAGSGDYNEQFF. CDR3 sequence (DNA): TGTGCCGGCAGCGGGGACTACAATGAGCAGTTCTTC.

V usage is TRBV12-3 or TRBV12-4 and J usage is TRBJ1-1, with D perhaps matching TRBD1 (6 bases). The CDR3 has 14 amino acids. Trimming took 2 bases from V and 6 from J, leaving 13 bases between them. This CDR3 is CASSLTGAGAEAFF. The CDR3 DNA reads TGTGCCAGCAGTTTAACGGGAGCAGGGGCTGAAGCTTTCTTT.

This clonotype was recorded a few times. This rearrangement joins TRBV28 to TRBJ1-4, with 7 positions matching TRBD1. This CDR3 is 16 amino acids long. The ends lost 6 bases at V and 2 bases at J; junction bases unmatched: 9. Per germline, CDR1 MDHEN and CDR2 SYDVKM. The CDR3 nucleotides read TGTGCCAGCAGCCGGGACAGTCCGGGGACTAATGAAAAACTGTTTTTT. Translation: CASSRDSPGTNEKLFF.

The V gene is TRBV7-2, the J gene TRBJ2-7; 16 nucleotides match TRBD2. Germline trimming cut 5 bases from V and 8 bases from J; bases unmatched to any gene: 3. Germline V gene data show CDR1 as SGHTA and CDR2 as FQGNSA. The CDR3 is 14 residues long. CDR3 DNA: TGTGCCAGCAGCCAGGGACTAGCGGGAGGGAAGCAGTACTTC. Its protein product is CASSQGLAGGKQYF.

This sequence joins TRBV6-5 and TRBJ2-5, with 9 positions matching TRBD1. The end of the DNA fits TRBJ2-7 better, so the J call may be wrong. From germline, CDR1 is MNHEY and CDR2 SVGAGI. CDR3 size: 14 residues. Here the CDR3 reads CASKGGQGNYEQYF. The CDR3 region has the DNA TGTGCCAGCAAAGGCGGACAGGGGAACTACGAGCAGTACTTC.

The CDR3 sequence: CATGTDTQYF. The CDR3 DNA reads TGTGCCACGGGCACAGATACGCAGTATTTT. The chain joins TRBV7-9 to TRBJ2-3; D not resolved. Germline CDR1 reads SEHNR; CDR2 reads FQNEAQ (reference sequence). The CDR3 runs 10 residues. The V end was cut by 10 bases, the J end by 1 base, with 3 bases between.

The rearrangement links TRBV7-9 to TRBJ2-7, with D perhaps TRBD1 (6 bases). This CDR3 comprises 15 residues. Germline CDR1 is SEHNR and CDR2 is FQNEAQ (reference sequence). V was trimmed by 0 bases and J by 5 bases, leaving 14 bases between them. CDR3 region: CASSLAQQGPHEQYF. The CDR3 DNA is TGTGCCAGCAGCTTAGCACAACAGGGTCCGCACGAGCAGTACTTC.

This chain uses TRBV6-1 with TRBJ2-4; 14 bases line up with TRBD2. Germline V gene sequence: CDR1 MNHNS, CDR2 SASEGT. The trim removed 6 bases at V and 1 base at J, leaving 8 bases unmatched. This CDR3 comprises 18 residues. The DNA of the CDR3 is TGTGCCAGCAGGCTGACTAGCGGGGGGGCCGGGGCCAAAAACATTCAGTACTTC. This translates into CASRLTSGGAGAKNIQYF.

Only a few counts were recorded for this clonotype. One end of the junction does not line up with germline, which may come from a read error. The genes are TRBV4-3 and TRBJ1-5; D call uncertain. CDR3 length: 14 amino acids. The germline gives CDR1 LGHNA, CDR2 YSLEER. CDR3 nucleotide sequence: TGCGCCGGCAGCCAAGATAGGGAGTGGCAGCCCCAGCATTTT. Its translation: CAGSQDREWQPQHF.

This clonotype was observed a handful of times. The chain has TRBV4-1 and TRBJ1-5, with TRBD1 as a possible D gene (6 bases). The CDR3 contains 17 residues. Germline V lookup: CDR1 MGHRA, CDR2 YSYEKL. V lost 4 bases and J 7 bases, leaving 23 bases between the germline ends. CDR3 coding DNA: TGCGCCAGCAGCCCTATCTCTTTCGGGACACGAGAGCAGCCCCAGCATTTT. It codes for CASSPISFGTREQPQHF.

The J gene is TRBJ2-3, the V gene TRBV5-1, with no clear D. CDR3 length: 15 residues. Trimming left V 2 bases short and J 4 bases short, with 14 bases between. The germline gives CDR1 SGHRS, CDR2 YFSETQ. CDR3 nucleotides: TGCGCCAGCAGCTTCCGGCGATCCGCGGCAGATACGCAGTATTTT. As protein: CASSFRRSAADTQYF.